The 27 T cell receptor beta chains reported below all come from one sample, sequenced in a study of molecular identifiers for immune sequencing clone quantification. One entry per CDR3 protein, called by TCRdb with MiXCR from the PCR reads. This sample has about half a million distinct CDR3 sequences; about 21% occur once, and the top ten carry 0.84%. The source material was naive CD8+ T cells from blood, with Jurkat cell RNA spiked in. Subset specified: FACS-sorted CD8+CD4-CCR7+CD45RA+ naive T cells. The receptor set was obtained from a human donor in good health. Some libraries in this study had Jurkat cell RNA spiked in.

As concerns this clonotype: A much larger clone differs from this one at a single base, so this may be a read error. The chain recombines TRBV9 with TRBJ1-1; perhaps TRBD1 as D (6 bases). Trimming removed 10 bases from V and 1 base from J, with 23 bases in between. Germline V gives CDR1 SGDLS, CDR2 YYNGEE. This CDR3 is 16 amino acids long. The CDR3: CAGTLLQTGPNTEAFF. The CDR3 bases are TGTGCCGGCACCCTCTTACAGACAGGACCGAACACTGAAGCTTTCTTT.

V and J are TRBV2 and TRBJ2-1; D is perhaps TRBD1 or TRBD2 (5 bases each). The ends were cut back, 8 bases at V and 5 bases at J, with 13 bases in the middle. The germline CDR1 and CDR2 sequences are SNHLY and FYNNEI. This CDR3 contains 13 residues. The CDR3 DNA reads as TGTGCCAGCTTCGGGACCCTGCACAATGAGCAGTTCTTC. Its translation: CASFGTLHNEQFF. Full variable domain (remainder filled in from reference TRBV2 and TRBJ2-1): EPEVTQTPSHQVTQMGQEVILRCVPISNHLYFYWYRQILGQKVEFLVSFYNNEISEKSEIFDDQFSVERPDGSNFTLKIRSTKLEDSAMYFCASFGTLHNEQFFGPGTRLTVL.

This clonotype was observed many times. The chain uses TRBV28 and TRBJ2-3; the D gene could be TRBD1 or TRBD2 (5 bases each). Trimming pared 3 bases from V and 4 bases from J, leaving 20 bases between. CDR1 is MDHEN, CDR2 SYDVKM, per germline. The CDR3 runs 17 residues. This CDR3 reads CASSFLLGALGSDTQYF. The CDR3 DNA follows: TGTGCCAGCAGTTTTCTACTCGGGGCCCTAGGCTCAGATACGCAGTATTTT.

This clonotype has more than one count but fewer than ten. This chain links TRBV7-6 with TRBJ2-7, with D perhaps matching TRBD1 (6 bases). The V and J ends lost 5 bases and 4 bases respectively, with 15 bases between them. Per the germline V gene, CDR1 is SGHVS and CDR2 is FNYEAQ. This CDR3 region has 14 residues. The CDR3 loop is CASSQGHLTYEQYF. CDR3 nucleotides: TGTGCCAGCAGCCAGGGACACTTGACATACGAGCAGTACTTC.

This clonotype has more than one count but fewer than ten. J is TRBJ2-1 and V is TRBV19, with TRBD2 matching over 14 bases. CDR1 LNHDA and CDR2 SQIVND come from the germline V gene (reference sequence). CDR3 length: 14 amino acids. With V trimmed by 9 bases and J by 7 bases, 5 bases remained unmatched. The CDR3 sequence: CASRTSGGWNEQFF. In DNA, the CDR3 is TGTGCCAGCAGGACTAGCGGGGGGTGGAATGAGCAGTTCTTC.

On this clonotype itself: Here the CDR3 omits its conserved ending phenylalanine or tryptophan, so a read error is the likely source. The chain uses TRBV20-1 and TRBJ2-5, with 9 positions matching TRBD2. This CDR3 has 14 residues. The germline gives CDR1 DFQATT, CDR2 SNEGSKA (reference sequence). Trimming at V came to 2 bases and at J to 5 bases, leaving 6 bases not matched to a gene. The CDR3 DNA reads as TGCAGTGCTAGATTAGCGGGAGTGGTGGAGACCCAGTACGTC. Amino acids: CSARLAGVVETQYV.

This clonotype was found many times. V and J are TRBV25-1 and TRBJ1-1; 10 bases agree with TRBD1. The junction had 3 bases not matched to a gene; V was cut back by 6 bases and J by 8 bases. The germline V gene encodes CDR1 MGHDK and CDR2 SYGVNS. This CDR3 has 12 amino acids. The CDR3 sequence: CASSEGQGEAFF. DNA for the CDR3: TGTGCCAGCAGCGAGGGACAGGGGGAAGCTTTCTTT.

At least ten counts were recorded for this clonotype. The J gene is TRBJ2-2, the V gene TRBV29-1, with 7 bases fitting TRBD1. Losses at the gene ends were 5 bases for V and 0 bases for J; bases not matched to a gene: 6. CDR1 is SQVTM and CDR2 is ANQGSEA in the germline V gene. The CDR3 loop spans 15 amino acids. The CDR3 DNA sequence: TGCAGCGTTAGATTGGACAGGTCGAACACCGGGGAGCTGTTTTTT. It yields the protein CSVRLDRSNTGELFF.

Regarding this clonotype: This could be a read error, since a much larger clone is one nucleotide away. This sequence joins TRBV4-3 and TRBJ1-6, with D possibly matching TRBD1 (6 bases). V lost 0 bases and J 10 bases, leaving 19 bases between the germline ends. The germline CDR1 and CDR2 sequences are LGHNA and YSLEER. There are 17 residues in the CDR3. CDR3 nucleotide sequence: TGCGCCAGCAGCCAAGATCGTCGGACAGAGGATGAGTCACCCCTCCACTTT. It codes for CASSQDRRTEDESPLHF.

The CDR3 nucleotides are TGTGCCAGCAACCTGGGCGCGCGGGCGATCACAGATACGCAGCATTTT. Amino acid sequence: CASNLGARAITDTQHF. J is TRBJ2-3 and V is TRBV28, with no clear D. The DNA end lines up better with TRBJ1-5; the J call may be wrong. CDR3 size: 16 residues. In germline, CDR1 is MDHEN, CDR2 SYDVKM.

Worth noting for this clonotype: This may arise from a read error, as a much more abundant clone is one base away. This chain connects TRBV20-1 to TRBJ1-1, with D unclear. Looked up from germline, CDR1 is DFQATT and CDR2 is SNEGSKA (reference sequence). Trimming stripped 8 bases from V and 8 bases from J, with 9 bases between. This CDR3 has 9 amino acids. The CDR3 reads CSTTGEAFF. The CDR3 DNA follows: TGCAGTACGACGGGGGAAGCTTTCTTT.

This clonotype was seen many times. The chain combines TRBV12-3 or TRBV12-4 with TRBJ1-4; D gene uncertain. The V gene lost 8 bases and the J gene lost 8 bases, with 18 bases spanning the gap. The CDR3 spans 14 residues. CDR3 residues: CASGIIGPSEKLFF. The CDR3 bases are TGTGCCAGCGGTATTATCGGTCCTAGCGAAAAACTGTTTTTT.

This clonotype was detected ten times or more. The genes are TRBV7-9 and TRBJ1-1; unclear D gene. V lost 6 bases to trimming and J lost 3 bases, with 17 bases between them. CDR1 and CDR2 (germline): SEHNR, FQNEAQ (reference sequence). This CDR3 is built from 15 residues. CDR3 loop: CASSPAPRYDTEAFF. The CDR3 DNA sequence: TGTGCCAGCAGTCCAGCCCCGCGGTATGACACTGAAGCTTTCTTT.

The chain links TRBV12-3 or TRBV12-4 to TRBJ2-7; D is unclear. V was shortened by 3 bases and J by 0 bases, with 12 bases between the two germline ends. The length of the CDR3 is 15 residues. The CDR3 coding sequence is TGTGCCAGCAGTTTTGATCAGGCCACCTCCTACGAGCAGTACTTC. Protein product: CASSFDQATSYEQYF.

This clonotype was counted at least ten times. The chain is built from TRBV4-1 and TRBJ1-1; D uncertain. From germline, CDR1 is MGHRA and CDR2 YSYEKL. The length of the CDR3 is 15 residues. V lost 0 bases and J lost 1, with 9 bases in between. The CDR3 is CASSQDVLGNTEAFF. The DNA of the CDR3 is TGCGCCAGCAGCCAAGACGTTCTGGGGAACACTGAAGCTTTCTTT.

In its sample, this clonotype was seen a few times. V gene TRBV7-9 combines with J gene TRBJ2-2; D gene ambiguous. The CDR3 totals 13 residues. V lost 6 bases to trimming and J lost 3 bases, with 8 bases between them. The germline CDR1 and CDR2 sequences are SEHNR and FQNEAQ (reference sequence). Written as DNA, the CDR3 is TGTGCCAGCAGACATCCCCACACCGGGGAGCTGTTTTTT. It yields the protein CASRHPHTGELFF.

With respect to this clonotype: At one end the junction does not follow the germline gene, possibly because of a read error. The CDR3 reads CASSNLAGLAKSIQYF. The CDR3, as DNA: TGTGCCAGCAGTAACCTAGCAGGGCTAGCCAAAAGCATTCAGTACTTC. V gene TRBV12-3 or TRBV12-4 combines with J gene TRBJ2-4; D might be TRBD1 or TRBD2, each matching 5 bases. The CDR3 covers 16 residues.

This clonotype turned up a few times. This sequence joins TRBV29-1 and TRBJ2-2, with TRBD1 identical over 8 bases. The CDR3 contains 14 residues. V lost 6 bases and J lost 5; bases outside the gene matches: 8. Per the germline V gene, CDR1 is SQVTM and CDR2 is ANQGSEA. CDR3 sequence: CSVRTGSSTGELFF. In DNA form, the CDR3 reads TGCAGCGTCCGGACAGGGTCAAGTACCGGGGAGCTGTTTTTT.

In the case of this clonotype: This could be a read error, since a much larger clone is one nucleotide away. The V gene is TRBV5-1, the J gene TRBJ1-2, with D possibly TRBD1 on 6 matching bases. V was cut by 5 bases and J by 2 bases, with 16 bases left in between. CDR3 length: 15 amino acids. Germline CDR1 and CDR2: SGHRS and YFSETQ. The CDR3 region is CASRLEPGANYGYTF. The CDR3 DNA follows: TGCGCCAGCAGGCTGGAGCCGGGGGCGAACTATGGCTACACCTTC.

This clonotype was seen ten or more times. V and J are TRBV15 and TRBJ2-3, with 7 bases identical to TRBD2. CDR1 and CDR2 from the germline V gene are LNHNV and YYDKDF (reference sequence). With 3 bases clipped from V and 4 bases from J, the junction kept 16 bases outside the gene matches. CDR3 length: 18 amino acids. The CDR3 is CATSSQRDRPPSSDTQYF. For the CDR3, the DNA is TGTGCCACCAGCAGCCAGCGGGATCGCCCCCCATCCTCAGATACGCAGTATTTT.

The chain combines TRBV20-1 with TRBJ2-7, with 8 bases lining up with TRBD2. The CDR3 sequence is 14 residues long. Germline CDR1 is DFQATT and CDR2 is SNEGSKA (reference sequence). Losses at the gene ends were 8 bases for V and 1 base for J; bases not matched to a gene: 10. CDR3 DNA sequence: TGCAGTACAACACCCGGACTAGCTTCCTACGAGCAGTACTTC. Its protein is CSTTPGLASYEQYF.

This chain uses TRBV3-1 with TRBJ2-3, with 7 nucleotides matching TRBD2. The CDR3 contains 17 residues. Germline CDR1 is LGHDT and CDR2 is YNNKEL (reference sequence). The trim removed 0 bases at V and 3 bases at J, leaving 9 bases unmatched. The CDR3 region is CASSQDNGRASTDTQYF. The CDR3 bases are TGTGCCAGCAGCCAAGATAATGGGAGGGCCAGTACAGATACGCAGTATTTT.

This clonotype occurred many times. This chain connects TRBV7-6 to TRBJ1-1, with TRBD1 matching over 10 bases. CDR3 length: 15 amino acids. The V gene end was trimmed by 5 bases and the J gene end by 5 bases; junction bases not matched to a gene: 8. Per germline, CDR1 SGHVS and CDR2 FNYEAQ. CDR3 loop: CASSETGGAGTEAFF. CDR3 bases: TGTGCCAGCAGCGAGACAGGGGGCGCGGGGACTGAAGCTTTCTTT.

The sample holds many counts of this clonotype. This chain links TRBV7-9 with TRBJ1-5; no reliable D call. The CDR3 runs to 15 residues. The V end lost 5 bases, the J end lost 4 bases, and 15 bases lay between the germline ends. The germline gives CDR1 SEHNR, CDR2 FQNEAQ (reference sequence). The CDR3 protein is CASSNTTLRNQPQHF. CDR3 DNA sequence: TGTGCCAGCAGCAACACGACACTTCGGAATCAGCCCCAGCATTTT.

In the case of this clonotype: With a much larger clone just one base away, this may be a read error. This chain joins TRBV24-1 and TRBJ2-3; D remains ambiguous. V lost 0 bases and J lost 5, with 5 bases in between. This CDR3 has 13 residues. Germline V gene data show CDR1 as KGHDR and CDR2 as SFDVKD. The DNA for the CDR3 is TGTGCCACCAGTGATTTGCATGGAGATACGCAGTATTTT. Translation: CATSDLHGDTQYF.

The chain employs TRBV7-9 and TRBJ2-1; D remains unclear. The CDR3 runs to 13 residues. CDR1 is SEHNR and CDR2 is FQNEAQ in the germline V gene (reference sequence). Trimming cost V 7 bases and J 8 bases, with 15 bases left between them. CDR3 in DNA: TGTGCCAGCACCACCCCAAATTTAGATGAGCAGTTCTTC. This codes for CASTTPNLDEQFF.

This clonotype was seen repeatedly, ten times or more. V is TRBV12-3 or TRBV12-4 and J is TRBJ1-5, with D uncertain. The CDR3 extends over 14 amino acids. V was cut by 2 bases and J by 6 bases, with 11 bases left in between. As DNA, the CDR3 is TGTGCCAGCAGTTTAAGGGTATGGGGTCAGCCCCAGCATTTT. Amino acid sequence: CASSLRVWGQPQHF.